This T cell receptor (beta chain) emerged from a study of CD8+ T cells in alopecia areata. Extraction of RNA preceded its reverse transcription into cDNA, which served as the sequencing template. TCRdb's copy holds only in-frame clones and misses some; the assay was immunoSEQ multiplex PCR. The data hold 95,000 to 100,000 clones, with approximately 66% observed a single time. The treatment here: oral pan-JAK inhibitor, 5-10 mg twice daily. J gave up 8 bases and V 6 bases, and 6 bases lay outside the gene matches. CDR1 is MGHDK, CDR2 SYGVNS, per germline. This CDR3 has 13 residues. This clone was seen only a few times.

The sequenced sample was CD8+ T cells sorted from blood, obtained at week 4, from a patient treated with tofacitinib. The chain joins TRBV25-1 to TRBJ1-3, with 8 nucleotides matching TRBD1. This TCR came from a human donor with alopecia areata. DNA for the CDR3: TGTGCCAGCAGACTGACAGGGGCAGACACCATATATTTT. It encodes CASRLTGADTIYF. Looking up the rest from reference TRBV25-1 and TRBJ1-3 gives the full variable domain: EADIYQTPRYLVIGTGKKITLECSQTMGHDKMYWYQQDPGMELHLIHYSYGVNSTEKGDLSSESTVSRIRTEHFPLTLESARPSHTSQYLCASRLTGADTIYFGEGSWLTVV.